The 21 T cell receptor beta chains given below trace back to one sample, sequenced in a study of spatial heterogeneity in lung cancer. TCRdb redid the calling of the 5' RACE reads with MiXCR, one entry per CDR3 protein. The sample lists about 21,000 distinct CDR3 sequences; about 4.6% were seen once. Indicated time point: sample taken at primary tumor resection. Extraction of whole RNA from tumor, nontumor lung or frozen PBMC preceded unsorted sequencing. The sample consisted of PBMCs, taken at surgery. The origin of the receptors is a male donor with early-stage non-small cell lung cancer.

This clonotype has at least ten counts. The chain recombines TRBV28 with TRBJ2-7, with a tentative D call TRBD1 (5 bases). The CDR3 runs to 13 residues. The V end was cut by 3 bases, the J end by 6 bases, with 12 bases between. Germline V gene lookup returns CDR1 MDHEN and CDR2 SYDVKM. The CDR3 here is CASSFGARLEQYF. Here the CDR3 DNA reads TGTGCCAGCAGTTTTGGGGCGCGTCTCGAGCAGTACTTC.

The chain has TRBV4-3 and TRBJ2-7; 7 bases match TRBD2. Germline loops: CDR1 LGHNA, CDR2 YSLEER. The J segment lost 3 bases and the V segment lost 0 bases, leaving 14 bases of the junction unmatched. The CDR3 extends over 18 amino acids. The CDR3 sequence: CASSQDYRGIAGLYEQYF. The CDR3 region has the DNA TGCGCCAGCAGCCAAGATTATAGGGGAATAGCGGGCCTCTACGAGCAGTACTTC.

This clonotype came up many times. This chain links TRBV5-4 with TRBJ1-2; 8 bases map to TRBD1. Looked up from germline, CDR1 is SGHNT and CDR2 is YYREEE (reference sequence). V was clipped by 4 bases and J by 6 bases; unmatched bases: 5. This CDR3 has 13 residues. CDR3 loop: CASSLDRVNGYTF. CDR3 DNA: TGTGCCAGCAGCCTGGACAGGGTGAATGGCTACACCTTC.

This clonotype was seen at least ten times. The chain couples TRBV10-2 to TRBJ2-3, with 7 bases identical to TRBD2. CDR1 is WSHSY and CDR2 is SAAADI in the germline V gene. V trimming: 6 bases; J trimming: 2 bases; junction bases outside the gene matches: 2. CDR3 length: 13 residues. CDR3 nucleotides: TGCGCCAGCAGCAGCGGGAACACAGATACGCAGTATTTT. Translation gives CASSSGNTDTQYF.

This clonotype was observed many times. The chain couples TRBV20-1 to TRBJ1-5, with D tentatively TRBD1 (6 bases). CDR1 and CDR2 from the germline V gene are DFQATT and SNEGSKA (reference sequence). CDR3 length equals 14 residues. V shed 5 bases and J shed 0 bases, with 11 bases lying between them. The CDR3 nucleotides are TGCAGTGCTCGTACAGGGTTTAGCAATCAGCCCCAGCATTTT. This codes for CSARTGFSNQPQHF.

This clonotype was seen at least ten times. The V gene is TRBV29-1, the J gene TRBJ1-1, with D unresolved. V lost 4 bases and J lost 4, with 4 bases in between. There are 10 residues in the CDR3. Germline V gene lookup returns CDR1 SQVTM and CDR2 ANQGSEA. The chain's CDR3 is CSVVVTEAFF. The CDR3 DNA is TGCAGCGTTGTAGTCACTGAAGCTTTCTTT.

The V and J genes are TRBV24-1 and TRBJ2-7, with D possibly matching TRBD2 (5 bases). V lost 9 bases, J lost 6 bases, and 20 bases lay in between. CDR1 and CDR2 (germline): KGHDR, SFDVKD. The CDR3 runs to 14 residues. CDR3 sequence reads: CATAVWATRSEQYF. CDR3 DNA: TGTGCCACCGCAGTGTGGGCCACTAGGAGCGAGCAGTACTTC.

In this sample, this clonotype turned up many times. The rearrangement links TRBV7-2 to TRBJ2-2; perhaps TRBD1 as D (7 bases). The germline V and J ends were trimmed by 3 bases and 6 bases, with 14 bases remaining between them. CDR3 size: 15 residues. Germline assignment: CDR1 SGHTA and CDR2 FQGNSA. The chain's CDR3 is CASSLEGQRAGELFF. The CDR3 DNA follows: TGTGCCAGCAGCTTGGAGGGACAGCGGGCCGGGGAGCTGTTTTTT.

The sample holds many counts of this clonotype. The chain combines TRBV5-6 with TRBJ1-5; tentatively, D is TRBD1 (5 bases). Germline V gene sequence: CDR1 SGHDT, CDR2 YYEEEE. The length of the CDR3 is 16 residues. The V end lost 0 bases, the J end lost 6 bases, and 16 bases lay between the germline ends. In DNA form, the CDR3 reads TGTGCCAGCAGCTTGGGGGGCGCTAGGGCGGCTCAGCCCCAGCATTTT. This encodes CASSLGGARAAQPQHF.

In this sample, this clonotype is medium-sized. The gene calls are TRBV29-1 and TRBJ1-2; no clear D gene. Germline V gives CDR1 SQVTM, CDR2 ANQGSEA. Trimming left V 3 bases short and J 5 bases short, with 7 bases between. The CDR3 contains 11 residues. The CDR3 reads CSVDEGYGYTF. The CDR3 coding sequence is TGCAGCGTTGATGAGGGTTATGGCTACACCTTC.

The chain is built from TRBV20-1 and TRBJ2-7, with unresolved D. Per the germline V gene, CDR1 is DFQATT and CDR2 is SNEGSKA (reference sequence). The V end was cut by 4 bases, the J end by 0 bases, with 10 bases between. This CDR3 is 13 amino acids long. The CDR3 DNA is TGCAGTGCTACGGGCTGGAGCTCCTACGAGCAGTACTTC. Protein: CSATGWSSYEQYF.

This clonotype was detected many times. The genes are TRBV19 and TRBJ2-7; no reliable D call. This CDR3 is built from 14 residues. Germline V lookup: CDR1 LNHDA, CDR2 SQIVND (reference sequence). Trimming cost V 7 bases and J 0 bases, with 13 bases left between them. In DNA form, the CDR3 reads TGTGCCAGTAAGGTCGTCCCGACCTCCTACGAGCAGTACTTC. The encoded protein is CASKVVPTSYEQYF.

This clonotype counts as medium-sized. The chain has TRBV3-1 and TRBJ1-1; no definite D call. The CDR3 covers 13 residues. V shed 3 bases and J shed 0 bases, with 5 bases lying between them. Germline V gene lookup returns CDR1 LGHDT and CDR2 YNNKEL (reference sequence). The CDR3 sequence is CASSQRVNTEAFF. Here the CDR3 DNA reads TGTGCCAGCAGCCAGAGGGTGAACACTGAAGCTTTCTTT.

The CDR3 region has the DNA TGCAGCGTAATGACTCCGGGACTGCGATCTGGAAACACCATATATTTT. This codes for CSVMTPGLRSGNTIYF. J is TRBJ1-3 and V is TRBV29-1, with a weak D call TRBD1 (5 bases). V shed 6 bases and J shed 1 base, with 19 bases lying between them. CDR1 and CDR2 from the germline V gene are SQVTM and ANQGSEA. The CDR3 length is 16 residues.

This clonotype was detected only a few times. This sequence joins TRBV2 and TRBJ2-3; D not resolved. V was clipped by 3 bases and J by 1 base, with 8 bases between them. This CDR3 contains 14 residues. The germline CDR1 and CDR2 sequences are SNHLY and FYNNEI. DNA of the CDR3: TGTGCCAGCAGTGACAGACGTCGCACAGATACGCAGTATTTT. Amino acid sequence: CASSDRRRTDTQYF.

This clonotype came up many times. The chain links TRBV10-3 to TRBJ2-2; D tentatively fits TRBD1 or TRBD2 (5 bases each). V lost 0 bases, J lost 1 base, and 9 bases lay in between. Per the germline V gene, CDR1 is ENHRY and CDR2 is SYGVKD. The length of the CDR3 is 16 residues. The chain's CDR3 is CAISESGTLNTGELFF. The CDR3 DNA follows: TGTGCCATCAGTGAGTCAGGGACGCTGAACACCGGGGAGCTGTTTTTT.

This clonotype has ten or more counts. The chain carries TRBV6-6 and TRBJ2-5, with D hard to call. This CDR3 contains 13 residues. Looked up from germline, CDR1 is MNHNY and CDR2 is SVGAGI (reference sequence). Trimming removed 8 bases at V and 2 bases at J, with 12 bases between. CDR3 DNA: TGTGCCAGCGAAGACGGCGTGCAAGAGACCCAGTACTTC. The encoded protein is CASEDGVQETQYF.

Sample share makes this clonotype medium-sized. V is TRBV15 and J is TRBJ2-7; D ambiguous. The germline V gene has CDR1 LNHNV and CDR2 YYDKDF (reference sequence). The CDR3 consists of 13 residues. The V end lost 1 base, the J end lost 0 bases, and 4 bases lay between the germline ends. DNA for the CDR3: TGTGCCACCAGCAGAGGTCCCTCCTACGAGCAGTACTTC. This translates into CATSRGPSYEQYF.

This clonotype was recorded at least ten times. CDR3 nucleotide sequence: TGTGCCAGCAGTTACTACCGGGACGCGGGGACTGAAGCTTTCTTT. Translation: CASSYYRDAGTEAFF. This chain joins TRBV6-5 and TRBJ1-1; possible D gene TRBD1, 5 bases. Trimming removed 1 base at V and 5 bases at J, with 14 bases between. Per the germline V gene, CDR1 is MNHEY and CDR2 is SVGAGI. This CDR3 has 15 amino acids.

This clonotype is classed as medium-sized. CDR3 DNA sequence: TGTGCCAGCAGCTTAGCCGGGAGTACAGATACGCAGTATTTT. This translates into CASSLAGSTDTQYF. This sequence joins TRBV7-2 and TRBJ2-3; D is perhaps TRBD2 (6 bases). The CDR3 runs to 14 residues. Trimming left V 0 bases short and J 3 bases short, with 7 bases between. CDR1 is SGHTA, CDR2 FQGNSA, per germline.

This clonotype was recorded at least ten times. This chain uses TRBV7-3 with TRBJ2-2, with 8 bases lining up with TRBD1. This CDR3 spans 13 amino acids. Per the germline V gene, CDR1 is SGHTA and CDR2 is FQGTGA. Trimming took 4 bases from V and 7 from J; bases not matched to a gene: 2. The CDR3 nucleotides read TGTGCCAGCAGCTCACAGGGGGTCGGGGAGCTGTTTTTT. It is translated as CASSSQGVGELFF. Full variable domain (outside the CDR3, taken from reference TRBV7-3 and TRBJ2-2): GAGVSQTPSNKVTEKGKYVELRCDPISGHTALYWYRQSLGQGPEFLIYFQGTGAADDSGLPNDRFFAVRPEGSVSTLKIQRTERGDSAVYLCASSSQGVGELFFGEGSRLTVL.